A selection of T cell receptor beta chains follows, all from one sample in a study of monozygotic twins with inflammatory bowel disease. TCRdb reprocessed the 5' RACE reads and keeps a single row for each CDR3 protein, giving no DNA. The listing records some 200,000 distinct CDR3 sequences. The material sequenced was blood. The receptors originated from a human donor with ulcerative colitis or Crohn's disease, or a healthy co-twin of an affected twin (not recorded which). Each CDR3 is given with its conserved first and last residue. Each record gives: J gene, V gene, CDR3 protein.

J gene: TRBJ1-2
V gene: TRBV10-3
CDR3 protein: CAISESATGVTYGYTF

J gene: TRBJ1-3
V gene: TRBV7-2
CDR3 protein: CASSLVMGFGGNTIYF

J gene: TRBJ2-3
V gene: TRBV5-1
CDR3 protein: CASSYTGSGDTQYF

J gene: TRBJ1-3
V gene: TRBV7-9
CDR3 protein: CASSLALGSYSGNTIYF

J gene: TRBJ2-5
V gene: TRBV3-1
CDR3 protein: CASSQNRPQGTETQYF

J gene: TRBJ1-5
V gene: TRBV20-1
CDR3 protein: CSATGTGNQPQHF

J gene: TRBJ1-3
V gene: TRBV11-2
CDR3 protein: CASSFQLSNSGNTIYF

J gene: TRBJ2-7
V gene: TRBV5-1
CDR3 protein: CASSSYRSSYEQYF

J gene: TRBJ1-1
V gene: TRBV5-6
CDR3 protein: CASSSEGRTHLVTEAFF

J gene: TRBJ2-7
V gene: TRBV4-1
CDR3 protein: CASSQLYRDGYEQYF

J gene: TRBJ1-4
V gene: TRBV3-1
CDR3 protein: CASSQGREKLFF

J gene: TRBJ2-1
V gene: TRBV5-1
CDR3 protein: CASSARQGMLRNEQFF

J gene: TRBJ2-2
V gene: TRBV19
CDR3 protein: CAATSEGRGTGELFF

J gene: TRBJ2-3
V gene: TRBV6-5
CDR3 protein: CASSYAGLAGGTDTQYF

J gene: TRBJ2-4
V gene: TRBV7-7
CDR3 protein: CAHRGLAKNIQYF

J gene: TRBJ1-6
V gene: TRBV9
CDR3 protein: CASSGQGALSPLHF

J gene: TRBJ2-1
V gene: TRBV6-1
CDR3 protein: CASRSTGSRSYNEQFF

J gene: TRBJ2-3
V gene: TRBV5-4
CDR3 protein: CASSTTLSGGSTDTQYF

J gene: TRBJ2-1
V gene: TRBV12-3/TRBV12-4
CDR3 protein: CASSLDRQANEQFF

J gene: TRBJ2-5
V gene: TRBV5-1
CDR3 protein: CASSLALTAGEETQYF

J gene: TRBJ2-3
V gene: TRBV9
CDR3 protein: CASSPTSGGGTDTQYF

J gene: TRBJ2-7
V gene: TRBV10-2
CDR3 protein: CASSESKDRVIVYEQYF

J gene: TRBJ2-7
V gene: TRBV6-6
CDR3 protein: CASTGQTSYEQYF

J gene: TRBJ1-2
V gene: TRBV7-9
CDR3 protein: CASSRQTNYGYTF

J gene: TRBJ2-1
V gene: TRBV7-9
CDR3 protein: CASSYTGTPNEQFF

J gene: TRBJ2-1
V gene: TRBV5-1
CDR3 protein: CASIDPGSSYNEQFF

J gene: TRBJ2-1
V gene: TRBV12-3/TRBV12-4
CDR3 protein: CASHRTVAYNEQFF

J gene: TRBJ1-1
V gene: TRBV5-6
CDR3 protein: CASSLPGITEAFF

J gene: TRBJ2-7
V gene: TRBV5-5
CDR3 protein: CASSRSTSGTYEQYF

J gene: TRBJ1-6
V gene: TRBV19
CDR3 protein: CASSIRQGYSPLHF

J gene: TRBJ1-3
V gene: TRBV10-3
CDR3 protein: CAISREIEAGNTIYF

J gene: TRBJ2-7
V gene: TRBV5-1
CDR3 protein: CASSSGTAPYEQYF

J gene: TRBJ2-3
V gene: TRBV12-3/TRBV12-4
CDR3 protein: CASSRTSPSTDTQYF

J gene: TRBJ1-1
V gene: TRBV4-2
CDR3 protein: CASSRDNNRIKPEAFF

J gene: TRBJ1-2
V gene: TRBV16
CDR3 protein: CASSQSYQHYGYTF

J gene: TRBJ2-3
V gene: TRBV5-6
CDR3 protein: CASSLDVGTLSADTQYF

J gene: TRBJ2-5
V gene: TRBV12-3/TRBV12-4
CDR3 protein: CASSSPDVRASTQYF